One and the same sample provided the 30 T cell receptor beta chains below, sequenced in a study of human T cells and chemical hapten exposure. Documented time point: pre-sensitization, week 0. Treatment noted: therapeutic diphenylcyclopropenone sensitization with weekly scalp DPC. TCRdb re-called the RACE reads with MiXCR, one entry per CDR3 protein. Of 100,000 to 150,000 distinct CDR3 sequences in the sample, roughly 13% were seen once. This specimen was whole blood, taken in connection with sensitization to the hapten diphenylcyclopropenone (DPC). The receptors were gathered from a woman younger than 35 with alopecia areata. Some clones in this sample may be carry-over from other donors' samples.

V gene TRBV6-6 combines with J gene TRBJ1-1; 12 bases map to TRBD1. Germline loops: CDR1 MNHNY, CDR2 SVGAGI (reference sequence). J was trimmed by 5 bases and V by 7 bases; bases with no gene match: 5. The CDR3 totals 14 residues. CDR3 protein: CASTRDRGQTEAFF. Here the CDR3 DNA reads TGTGCCAGCACTCGGGACAGGGGGCAGACTGAAGCTTTCTTT.

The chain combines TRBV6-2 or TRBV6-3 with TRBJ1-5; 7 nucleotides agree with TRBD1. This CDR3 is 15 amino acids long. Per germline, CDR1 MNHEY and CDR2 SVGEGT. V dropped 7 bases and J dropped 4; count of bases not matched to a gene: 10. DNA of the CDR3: TGTGCCAGCACTAGTGGGACAGCTCCAAATCAGCCCCAGCATTTT. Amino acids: CASTSGTAPNQPQHF.

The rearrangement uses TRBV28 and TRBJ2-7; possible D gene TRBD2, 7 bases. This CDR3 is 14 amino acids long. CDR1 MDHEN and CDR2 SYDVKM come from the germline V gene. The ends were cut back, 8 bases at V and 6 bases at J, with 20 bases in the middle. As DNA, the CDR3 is TGTGCCAGCGCCTCGGCGGGGGCCCAATCCGAGCAGTACTTC. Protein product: CASASAGAQSEQYF.

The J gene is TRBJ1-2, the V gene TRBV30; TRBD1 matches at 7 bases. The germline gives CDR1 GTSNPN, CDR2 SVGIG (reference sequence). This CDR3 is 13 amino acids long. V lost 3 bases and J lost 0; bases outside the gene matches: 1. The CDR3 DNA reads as TGTGCCTGGAGCGACAGGGCTAACTATGGCTACACCTTC. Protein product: CAWSDRANYGYTF.

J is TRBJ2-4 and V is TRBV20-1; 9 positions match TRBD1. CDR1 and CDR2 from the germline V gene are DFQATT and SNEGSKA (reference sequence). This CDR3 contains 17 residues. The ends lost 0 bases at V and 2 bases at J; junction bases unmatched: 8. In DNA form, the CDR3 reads TGCAGTGCTAGAGAACCCGACAGGGGGATGACCAAAAACATTCAGTACTTC. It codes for CSAREPDRGMTKNIQYF.

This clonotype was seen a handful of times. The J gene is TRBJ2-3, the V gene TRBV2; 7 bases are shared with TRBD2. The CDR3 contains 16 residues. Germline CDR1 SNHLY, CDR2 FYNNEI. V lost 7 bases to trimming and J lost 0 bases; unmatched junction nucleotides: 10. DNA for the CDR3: TGTGCCAGCACCTACATAGCGGGCACCAGCACAGATACGCAGTATTTT. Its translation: CASTYIAGTSTDTQYF.

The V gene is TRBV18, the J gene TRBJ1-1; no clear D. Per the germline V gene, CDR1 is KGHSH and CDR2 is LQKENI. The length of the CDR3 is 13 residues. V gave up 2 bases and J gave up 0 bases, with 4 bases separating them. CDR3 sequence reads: CASSPGVNTEAFF. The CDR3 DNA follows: TGTGCCAGCTCACCAGGCGTGAACACTGAAGCTTTCTTT. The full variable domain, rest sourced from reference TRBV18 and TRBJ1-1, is NAGVMQNPRHLVRRRGQEARLRCSPMKGHSHVYWYRQLPEEGLKFMVYLQKENIIDESGMPKERFSAEFPKEGPSILRIQQVVRGDSAAYFCASSPGVNTEAFFGQGTRLTVV.

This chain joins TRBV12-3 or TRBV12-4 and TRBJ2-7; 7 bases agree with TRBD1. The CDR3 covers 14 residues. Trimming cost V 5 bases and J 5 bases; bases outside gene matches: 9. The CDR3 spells CASSPDRASNEQYF. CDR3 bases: TGTGCCAGCAGTCCTGACAGGGCCTCAAACGAGCAGTACTTC.

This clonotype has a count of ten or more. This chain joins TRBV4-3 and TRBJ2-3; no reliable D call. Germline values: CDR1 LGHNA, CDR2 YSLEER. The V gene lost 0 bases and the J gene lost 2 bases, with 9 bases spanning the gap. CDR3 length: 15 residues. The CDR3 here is CASSQDRSYTDTQYF. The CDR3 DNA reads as TGCGCCAGCAGCCAAGATCGGAGTTACACAGATACGCAGTATTTT.

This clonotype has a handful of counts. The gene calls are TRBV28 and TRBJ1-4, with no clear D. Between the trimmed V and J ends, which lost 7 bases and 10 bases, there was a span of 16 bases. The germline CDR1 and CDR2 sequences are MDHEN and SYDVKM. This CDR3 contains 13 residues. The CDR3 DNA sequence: TGTGCCAGCACCCGGGTTGTTGAGGGAAAACTGTTTTTT. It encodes CASTRVVEGKLFF.

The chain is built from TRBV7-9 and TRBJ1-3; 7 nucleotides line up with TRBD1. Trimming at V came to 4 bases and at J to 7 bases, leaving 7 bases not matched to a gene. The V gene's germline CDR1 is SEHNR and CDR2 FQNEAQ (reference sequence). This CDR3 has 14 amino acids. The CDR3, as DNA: TGTGCCAGCAGCTCCGGACAGGCCGTGAACACCATATATTTT. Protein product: CASSSGQAVNTIYF.

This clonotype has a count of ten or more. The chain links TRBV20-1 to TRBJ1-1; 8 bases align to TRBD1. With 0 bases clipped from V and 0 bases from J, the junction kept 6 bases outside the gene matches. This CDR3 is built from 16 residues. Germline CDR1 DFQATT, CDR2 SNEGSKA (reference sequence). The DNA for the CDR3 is TGCAGTGCTAGAGATCACGGACAGGGCTTGAACACTGAAGCTTTCTTT. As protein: CSARDHGQGLNTEAFF.

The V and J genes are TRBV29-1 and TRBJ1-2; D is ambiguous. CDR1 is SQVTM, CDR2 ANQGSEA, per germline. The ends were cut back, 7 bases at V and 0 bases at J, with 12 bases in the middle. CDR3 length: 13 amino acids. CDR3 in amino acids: CSGRTEANYGYTF. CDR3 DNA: TGCAGCGGACGGACGGAAGCTAACTATGGCTACACCTTC.

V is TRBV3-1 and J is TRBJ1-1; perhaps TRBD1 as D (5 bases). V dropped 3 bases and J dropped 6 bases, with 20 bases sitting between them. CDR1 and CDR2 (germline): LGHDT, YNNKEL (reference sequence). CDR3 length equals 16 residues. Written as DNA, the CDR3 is TGTGCCAGCAGCCAGGGACCACACCTAGGTGTTCCTGAAGCTTTCTTT. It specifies CASSQGPHLGVPEAFF. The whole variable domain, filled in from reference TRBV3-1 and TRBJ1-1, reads DTAVSQTPKYLVTQMGNDKSIKCEQNLGHDTMYWYKQDSKKFLKIMFSYNNKELIINETVPNRFSPKSPDKAHLNLHINSLELGDSAVYFCASSQGPHLGVPEAFFGQGTRLTVV.

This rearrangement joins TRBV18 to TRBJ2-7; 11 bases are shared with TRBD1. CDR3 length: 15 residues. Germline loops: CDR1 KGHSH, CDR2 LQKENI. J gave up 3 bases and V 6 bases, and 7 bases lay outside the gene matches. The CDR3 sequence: CASSTGTGGGYEQYF. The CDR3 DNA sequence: TGTGCCAGCTCGACCGGGACAGGGGGAGGCTACGAGCAGTACTTC.

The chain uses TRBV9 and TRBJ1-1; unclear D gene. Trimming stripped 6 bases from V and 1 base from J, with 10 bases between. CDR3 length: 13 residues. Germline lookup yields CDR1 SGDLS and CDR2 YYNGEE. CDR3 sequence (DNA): TGTGCCAGCACCCCAGCGGAGAACACTGAAGCTTTCTTT. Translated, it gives CASTPAENTEAFF.

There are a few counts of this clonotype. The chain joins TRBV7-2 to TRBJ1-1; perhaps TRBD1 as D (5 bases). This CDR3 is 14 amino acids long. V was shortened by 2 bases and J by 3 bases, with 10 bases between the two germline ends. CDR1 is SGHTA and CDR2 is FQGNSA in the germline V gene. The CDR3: CASSLNWGDTEAFF. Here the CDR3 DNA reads TGTGCCAGCAGCTTAAATTGGGGGGACACTGAAGCTTTCTTT. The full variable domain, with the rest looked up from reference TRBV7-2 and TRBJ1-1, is GAGVSQSPSNKVTEKGKDVELRCDPISGHTALYWYRQSLGQGLEFLIYFQGNSAPDKSGLPSDRFSAERTGGSVSTLTIQRTQQEDSAVYLCASSLNWGDTEAFFGQGTRLTVV.

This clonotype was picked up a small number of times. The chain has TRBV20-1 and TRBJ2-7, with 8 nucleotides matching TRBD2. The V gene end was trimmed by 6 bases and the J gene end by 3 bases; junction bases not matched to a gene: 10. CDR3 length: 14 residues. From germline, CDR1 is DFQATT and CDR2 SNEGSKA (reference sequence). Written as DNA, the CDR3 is TGCAGTGCCACTGGACTAGCAGCGTTCTACGAGCAGTACTTC. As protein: CSATGLAAFYEQYF.

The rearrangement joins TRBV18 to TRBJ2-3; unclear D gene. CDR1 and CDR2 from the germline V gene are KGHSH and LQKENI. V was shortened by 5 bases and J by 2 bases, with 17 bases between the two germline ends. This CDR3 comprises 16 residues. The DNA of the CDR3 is TGTGCCAGCTCAAACGGGCGGCCTTTCCACACAGATACGCAGTATTTT. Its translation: CASSNGRPFHTDTQYF.

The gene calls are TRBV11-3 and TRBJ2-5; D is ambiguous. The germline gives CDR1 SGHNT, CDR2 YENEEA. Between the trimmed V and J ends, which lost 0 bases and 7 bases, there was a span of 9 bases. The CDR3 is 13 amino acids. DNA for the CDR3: TGTGCCAGCAGCTTAGACAGGCGAGGGACCCAGTACTTC. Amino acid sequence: CASSLDRRGTQYF.

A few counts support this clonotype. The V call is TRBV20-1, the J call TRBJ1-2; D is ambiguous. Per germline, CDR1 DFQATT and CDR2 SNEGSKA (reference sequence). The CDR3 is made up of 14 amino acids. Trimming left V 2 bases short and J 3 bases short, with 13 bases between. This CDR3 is CSARHGSSDYGYTF. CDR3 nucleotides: TGCAGTGCTAGACATGGGTCTTCCGACTATGGCTACACCTTC.

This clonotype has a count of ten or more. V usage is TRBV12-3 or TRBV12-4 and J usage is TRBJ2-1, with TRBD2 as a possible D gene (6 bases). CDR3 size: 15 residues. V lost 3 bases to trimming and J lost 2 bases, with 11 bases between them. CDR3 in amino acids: CASSLSGLPYNEQFF. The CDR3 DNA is TGTGCCAGCAGTTTGTCCGGACTACCCTACAATGAGCAGTTCTTC.

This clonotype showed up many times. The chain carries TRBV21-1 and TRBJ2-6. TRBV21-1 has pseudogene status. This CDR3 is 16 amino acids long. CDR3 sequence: CASSKAQSSGANVLTF. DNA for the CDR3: TGTGCCAGCAGCAAAGCGCAGTCCTCTGGGGCCAACGTCCTGACTTTC.

The CDR3 reads CASHMGSGRMGGYTF. The CDR3 bases are TGTGCCAGCCATATGGGGAGCGGTAGAATGGGTGGCTACACCTTC. This rearrangement joins TRBV27 to TRBJ1-2, with D uncertain. The CDR3 contains 15 residues. CDR1 is MNHEY, CDR2 SMNVEV, per germline (reference sequence). V lost 8 bases and J 7 bases, leaving 23 bases between the germline ends.

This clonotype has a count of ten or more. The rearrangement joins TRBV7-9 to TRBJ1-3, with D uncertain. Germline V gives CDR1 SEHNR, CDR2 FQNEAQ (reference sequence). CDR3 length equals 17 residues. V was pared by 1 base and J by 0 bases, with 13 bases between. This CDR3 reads CASSLGGGFGSGNTIYF. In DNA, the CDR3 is TGTGCCAGCAGCTTAGGTGGCGGGTTCGGCTCTGGAAACACCATATATTTT.

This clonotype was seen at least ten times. CDR3 residues: CSVGNNEQFF. CDR3 sequence (DNA): TGCAGTGTTGGGAACAATGAGCAGTTCTTC. The chain is built from TRBV20-1 and TRBJ2-1; D remains ambiguous. CDR3 length: 10 residues. With 7 bases removed from V and 5 bases from J, the gap between germline ends came to 6 bases. The germline V gene has CDR1 DFQATT and CDR2 SNEGSKA (reference sequence).

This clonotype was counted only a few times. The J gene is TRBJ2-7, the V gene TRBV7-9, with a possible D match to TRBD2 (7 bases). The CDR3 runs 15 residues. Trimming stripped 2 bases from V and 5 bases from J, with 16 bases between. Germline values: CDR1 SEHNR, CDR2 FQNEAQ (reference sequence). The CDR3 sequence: CASSLWAGAFNEQYF. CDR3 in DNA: TGTGCCAGCAGCTTATGGGCGGGGGCGTTCAACGAGCAGTACTTC.

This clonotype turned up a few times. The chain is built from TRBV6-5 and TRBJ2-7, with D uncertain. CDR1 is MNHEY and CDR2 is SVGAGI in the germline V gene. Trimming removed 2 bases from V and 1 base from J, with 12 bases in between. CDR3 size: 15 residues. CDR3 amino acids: CASSYGRWGSYEQYF. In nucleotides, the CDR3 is TGTGCCAGCAGTTACGGGCGGTGGGGTTCCTACGAGCAGTACTTC.

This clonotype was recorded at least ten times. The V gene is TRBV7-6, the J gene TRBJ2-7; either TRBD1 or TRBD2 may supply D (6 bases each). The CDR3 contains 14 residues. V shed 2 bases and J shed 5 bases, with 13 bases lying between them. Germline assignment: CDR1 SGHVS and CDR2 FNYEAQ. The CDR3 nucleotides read TGTGCCAGCAGCTTACGTCAGGGGAGGAACGAGCAGTACTTC. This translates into CASSLRQGRNEQYF.

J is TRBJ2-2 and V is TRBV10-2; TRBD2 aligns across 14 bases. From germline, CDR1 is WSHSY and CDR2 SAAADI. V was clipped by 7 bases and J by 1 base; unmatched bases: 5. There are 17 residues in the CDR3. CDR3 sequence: CASTQTSGGVNTGELFF. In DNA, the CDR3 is TGCGCCAGCACCCAGACTAGCGGGGGGGTGAACACCGGGGAGCTGTTTTTT.